These T cell receptor beta chains were read from a single sample in a study of T cells in Graves' hyperthyroidism and ophthalmopathy. A single record per CDR3 protein comes from TCRdb applying MiXCR to the multiplex PCR reads. The table records around 700,000 distinct CDR3 sequences, about 35% of them present only once. Sequencing was performed on blood. Source of these receptors: a woman in her 40s with Graves' hyperthyroidism. Both conserved end residues are part of each CDR3. A D gene is named only where the DNA matches it firmly. Part of the rows lack a size; the others show once, few, many or a class for expanded clones.

TRBV20-1	TRBJ1-2	.	few	TGCAGTGCTAGTTCGCCAGGCTTTAACTATGGCTACACCTTC	CSASSPGFNYGYTF
TRBV25-1	TRBJ1-5	.	many	TGTGCCAGCAGTGGCCTGAATCAGCCCCAGCATTTT	CASSGLNQPQHF
TRBV10-1	TRBJ2-1	.	.	TGCGCCAGCAGTGGGTATATCGGTGAGCAGTTCTTC	CASSGYIGEQFF
TRBV5-1	TRBJ2-1	TRBD1	.	TGCGCCACCGCACGGGACAGGGGCTACAATGAGCAGTTCTTC	CATARDRGYNEQFF
TRBV7-9	TRBJ2-3	.	.	TGTGCCAGCAGCTTAGCGGGCAGGGTAATAAAGGATACGCAGTATTTT	CASSLAGRVIKDTQYF
TRBV20-1	TRBJ2-5	TRBD2	.	TGCAGTGCTAGCCTAGCGGGGGGCGCAGATACGCAGTACTTC	CSASLAGGADTQYF
TRBV28	TRBJ2-5	TRBD2	few	TGTGCCAGCAGTTTAACTAGCGGGGAAGAGACCCAGTACTTC	CASSLTSGEETQYF
TRBV10-2	TRBJ1-4	.	.	TGCGCCAGCAGTGCTATGGGGGGGGCAAATGAAAAACTGTTTTTT	CASSAMGGANEKLFF
TRBV7-9	TRBJ1-5	TRBD1	once	TGTGCCACCGAACGGGACAGGTCCTATTATAGCAATCAGCCCCAGCATTTT	CATERDRSYYSNQPQHF
TRBV28	TRBJ1-4	.	few	TGTGCCAGCAGTTTAGGGCGGTTGGGGGAAAAACTGTTTTTT	CASSLGRLGEKLFF
TRBV7-9	TRBJ1-1	.	once	TGTGCCAGCAGCCCCCTTGGCAGGGATGGATCTGAAGCTTTCTTT	CASSPLGRDGSEAFF
TRBV15	TRBJ1-1	.	many	TGTGCCACCAGCAGAGATTATTTACAGGAAGCTTTCTTT	CATSRDYLQEAFF
TRBV19	TRBJ2-2	.	.	TGTGCCAGCTCGGCGAAGAACACCGGGGAGCTGCTTTTT	CASSAKNTGELLF